This TCR beta chain originates from a study of regulatory T cells in long-lasting Graves disease (dated by TCRdb to the early 2020s). Background for the entire study: Persistent Graves' disease was defined as antithyroid drug treatment for over 5 years with persistently positive TSH receptor autoantibodies. The study was registered as a clinical trial and conducted in China. Antithyroid drugs had been taken for 8.5 to 11 years on average by persistent Graves' disease patients in the clinical cohort. Peripheral blood TCR sequencing and RNA sequencing compared persistent Graves' disease patients with newly diagnosed Graves' disease patients. TCR sequencing covered around 13 persistent and approximately 20 newly diagnosed Graves' disease patients, 33 samples in total.

This clonotype showed up just a few times. It lacks a known antigen. No quality values exist for individual bases; no much larger clone is one base distant. The library came from multiplex PCR. Sequencing took place on an Illumina HiSeq 4000. To build TCR beta libraries, CDR3 regions were amplified by Arm-PCR using iRepertoire HTBI primers. Before sequencing, the PCR products underwent gel purification. The original methods were these. Gene usage analysis of CDR3 amino acid clonotypes used the approximately 62 TRBV and more than 13 TRBJ segments found across samples. COPE and FqMerger were used to merge the filtered high-quality paired reads into contigs. BLAST was used to align contigs to IMGT TRBV, TRBD and TRBJ reference genes, with CDR3 defined following IMGT. Highly expanded clones were defined as clonotypes with a frequency above 0.1%. Shannon entropy served as the measure of repertoire diversity, while the Gini coefficient captured V-J evenness. Public clonotypes were defined as clonotypes shared by more than one individual. TCRdb trimmed public reads at Q25 via fastp, called clones via MiXCR and kept in-frame beta chains. Identical CDR3 proteins give one entry, which carries the most common genes and DNA. Here the V and J calls rest on TCRdb's processing, not on the authors' analysis. The sample table holds around 430,000 distinct CDR3 sequences, of which 22% were seen once. Over 10% of the sample is taken by the ten largest.

According to the study, the label for this sample's time point signals: persistent/refractory GD, antithyroid drugs over 5 years with positive TRAb. For both TCR sequencing and RNA sequencing, RNA was extracted from PBMCs using TRIzol. The diagnosis of Graves' disease followed American Thyroid Association guidelines. Recruitment of patients was carried out at an endocrinology department in Xi'an, China. From each patient, approximately 9.9 milliliters of peripheral blood was collected into an EDTA anticoagulant tube. Ficoll Paque Plus density gradient separation was used to isolate PBMCs, and no further T cell sorting was performed. An Agilent 2100 Bioanalyzer and agarose gel were used to check RNA quality, while a NanoDrop 2000 measured RNA concentration. What the study reported, not specific to this receptor: A larger number of public clonotypes was shared among persistent patients (over 2,500) than among newly diagnosed patients (about 990). Sequencing and analysis were restricted to the TCR beta chain. The study examined only peripheral blood because the primary lesion, thyroid tissue, could not be accessed. The small sample size was acknowledged by the authors as a limitation that may reduce accuracy. Lower TCR Shannon entropy and fewer highly expanded clones were observed in persistent Graves' disease patients than in newly diagnosed patients, which suggested clonal expansion.

The sequencing used peripheral blood mononuclear cells (PBMCs), collected when the disease was refractory, from a patient treated with antithyroid drugs. This sequence was found in a female donor with Graves disease.

Here is the DNA: TGCGCCAGCAGCTTAGGCCCTCGGACTAGCGGGAAACAAGAGACCCAGTACTTC. Translated, this gives CASSLGPRTSGKQETQYF. The chain employs TRBV5-1 and TRBJ2-5, with 12 junctional bases fitting TRBD2. The CDR3 starts with the cysteine, ends with the phenylalanine, and has 18 residues. The DNA shown is the 54-base CDR3, in frame from base 1. CDR1 and CDR2 are drawn from the germline V gene: SGHRS, YFSETQ. Trimming leaves V shorter by 2 bases and J shorter by 2 bases, with the junction holding 10 bases beyond the gene matches.